The 30 T cell receptor beta chains presented below share a single source sample, sequenced in a study of CD8+CD57+ T cells in acquired aplastic anemia. Investigators profiled TCR beta VDJ and CDR3 from genomic DNA template. TCRdb processed the reads anew with MiXCR; each CDR3 protein has one entry. The sample yields around 180,000 distinct CDR3 sequences, about 64% seen once. Input material: sorted CD4+, CD8+, or CD8+CD57+ T cells (not recorded which) from PBMCs. The receptors come from a human donor in good health.

This clonotype was recorded many times. The chain uses TRBV10-3 and TRBJ2-7; TRBD2 agrees at 10 bases. The CDR3 covers 16 residues. V shed 4 bases, J shed 2 bases, and the junction held 8 bases outside the gene matches. Per germline, CDR1 ENHRY and CDR2 SYGVKD. The DNA for the CDR3 is TGTGCCATCAGTGGGGTTAGCGGGAGGTCGACCTACGAGCAGTACTTC. Its protein is CAISGVSGRSTYEQYF.

The V and J genes are TRBV7-9 and TRBJ2-3; D gene uncertain. Germline-derived CDR1 and CDR2 are SEHNR and FQNEAQ (reference sequence). Trimming left V 0 bases short and J 2 bases short, with 12 bases between. CDR3 length equals 16 residues. The CDR3 region is CASSLAQDRYTDTQYF. The CDR3 region has the DNA TGTGCCAGCAGCTTAGCGCAAGATAGATACACAGATACGCAGTATTTT.

The chain couples TRBV19 to TRBJ2-1; 11 nucleotides align to TRBD1. V lost 9 bases, J lost 7 bases, and 11 bases stayed unmatched. The germline V gene has CDR1 LNHDA and CDR2 SQIVND (reference sequence). CDR3 length equals 15 residues. The CDR3 sequence is CASGNPGTGGNEQFF. The CDR3 DNA reads TGTGCCAGCGGCAACCCGGGGACAGGGGGGAATGAGCAGTTCTTC.

The chain has TRBV10-3 and TRBJ1-1; a weak D match, TRBD1 (6 bases). Trimming removed 5 bases from V and 4 bases from J, with 17 bases in between. The CDR3 totals 15 residues. The germline V gene has CDR1 ENHRY and CDR2 SYGVKD. The CDR3 loop reads CAISSMERGFTEAFF. DNA of the CDR3: TGTGCCATCAGTAGTATGGAGAGGGGGTTCACTGAAGCTTTCTTT.

There are a few counts of this clonotype. This chain uses TRBV29-1 with TRBJ1-5; TRBD1 might be the D (6 bases). Per the germline V gene, CDR1 is SQVTM and CDR2 is ANQGSEA. The length of the CDR3 is 13 residues. Trimming stripped 4 bases from V and 0 bases from J, with 7 bases between. The CDR3 DNA reads TGCAGCGTTGCGGACAGTAGCAATCAGCCCCAGCATTTT. This translates into CSVADSSNQPQHF.

The chain couples TRBV7-3 to TRBJ2-1, with 12 bases matching TRBD2. V dropped 5 bases and J dropped 7; count of bases not matched to a gene: 6. The germline CDR1 and CDR2 sequences are SGHTA and FQGTGA. This CDR3 spans 15 amino acids. CDR3 protein: CASSLLAGGRNEQFF. The CDR3, as DNA: TGTGCCAGCAGCCTACTAGCGGGAGGTAGAAATGAGCAGTTCTTC.

The gene calls are TRBV9 and TRBJ1-2; 9 bases line up with TRBD1. In germline, CDR1 is SGDLS, CDR2 YYNGEE. V shed 0 bases and J 3 bases; nucleotides not matched to a gene: 0. The CDR3 spans 14 residues. The CDR3 sequence is CASSVGQGDYGYTF. DNA for the CDR3: TGTGCCAGCAGCGTAGGACAGGGGGACTATGGCTACACCTTC.

The table lists this clonotype with many counts. The V gene is TRBV28, the J gene TRBJ2-7, with D perhaps TRBD2 (5 bases). The CDR3 totals 13 residues. V lost 5 bases and J 2 bases, leaving 10 bases between the germline ends. Germline CDR1 is MDHEN and CDR2 is SYDVKM. CDR3 sequence (DNA): TGTGCCAGCAGTGACTACAAAACCTACGAGCAGTACTTC. Translated, it gives CASSDYKTYEQYF. Full variable domain (missing parts from reference TRBV28 and TRBJ2-7): DVKVTQSSRYLVKRTGEKVFLECVQDMDHENMFWYRQDPGLGLRLIYFSYDVKMKEKGDIPEGYSVSREKKERFSLILESASTNQTSMYLCASSDYKTYEQYFGPGTRLTVT.

Many counts were recorded for this clonotype. The chain carries TRBV12-3 or TRBV12-4 and TRBJ1-2, with D maybe TRBD1 (6 bases). This CDR3 region has 15 residues. Trimming removed 0 bases at V and 3 bases at J, with 11 bases between. CDR3 nucleotide sequence: TGTGCCAGCAGTTTAGCGGCAGGGGCGGACTATGGCTACACCTTC. Encoded protein: CASSLAAGADYGYTF.

The rearrangement uses TRBV29-1 and TRBJ2-2; 10 nucleotides agree with TRBD1. Losses at the gene ends were 4 bases for V and 7 bases for J; bases not matched to a gene: 6. Germline V gene data show CDR1 as SQVTM and CDR2 as ANQGSEA. The CDR3 is made up of 14 amino acids. The CDR3 reads CSVGRQGAGGELFF. In DNA form, the CDR3 reads TGCAGCGTTGGGCGACAGGGGGCGGGCGGGGAGCTGTTTTTT.

This chain connects TRBV19 to TRBJ1-4, with a weak D call TRBD1 (6 bases). The germline V and J ends were trimmed by 6 bases and 13 bases, with 15 bases remaining between them. The CDR3 totals 12 residues. The germline V gene encodes CDR1 LNHDA and CDR2 SQIVND (reference sequence). DNA for the CDR3: TGTGCCAGTAGAACAGAGGACAGAGGACTGTTTTTT. Translating gives CASRTEDRGLFF.

This CDR3 is CAIRGRETQYF. The CDR3 region has the DNA TGTGCCATCCGAGGACGAGAGACCCAGTACTTC. The gene calls are TRBV6-5 and TRBJ2-5; D gene unclear. V was shortened by 10 bases and J by 4 bases, with 10 bases between the two germline ends. CDR3 length: 11 residues. Germline CDR1 and CDR2: MNHEY and SVGAGI.

In its sample, this clonotype was seen a few times. The chain carries TRBV24-1 and TRBJ1-1; D call uncertain. CDR1 is KGHDR and CDR2 is SFDVKD in the germline V gene. The V and J ends lost 9 bases and 10 bases respectively, with 17 bases between them. The CDR3 runs 12 residues. The CDR3 loop is CATVAPLRVAFF. CDR3 nucleotides: TGTGCCACCGTGGCCCCGCTGAGGGTAGCTTTCTTT.

The chain uses TRBV5-6 and TRBJ1-2, with TRBD1 identical over 7 bases. The CDR3 loop spans 13 amino acids. Germline CDR1 reads SGHDT; CDR2 reads YYEEEE. Unmatched junction bases numbered 3, after V lost 0 bases and J lost 7 bases. The CDR3 reads CASSLDRGGGYTF. The CDR3 region has the DNA TGTGCCAGCAGCTTGGACAGGGGAGGTGGCTACACCTTC.

The chain carries TRBV24-1 and TRBJ1-2; 7 positions match TRBD1. V dropped 2 bases and J dropped 7; count of bases not matched to a gene: 3. Germline V gene data show CDR1 as KGHDR and CDR2 as SFDVKD. The CDR3 is 13 amino acids. CDR3 DNA sequence: TGTGCCACCAGTGATTCTAACAGGGGTGGCTACACCTTC. As protein: CATSDSNRGGYTF.

The rearrangement links TRBV6-1 to TRBJ1-1; no reliable D call. The CDR3 sequence is 13 residues long. Germline V gives CDR1 MNHNS, CDR2 SASEGT. Trimming took off 7 bases at V and 4 bases at J, with 13 bases between the two ends. This CDR3 is CASKTSGGTEAFF. As DNA, the CDR3 is TGTGCCAGCAAAACATCGGGTGGCACTGAAGCTTTCTTT.

This clonotype has a handful of counts. The chain links TRBV6-2 or TRBV6-3 to TRBJ1-2, with a weak D call TRBD1 (5 bases). From germline, CDR1 is MNHEY and CDR2 SVGEGT. The CDR3 is 12 amino acids. V lost 5 bases, J lost 2 bases, and 6 bases lay in between. The CDR3 spells CASSPGNYGYTF. In DNA form, the CDR3 reads TGTGCCAGCAGTCCAGGGAACTATGGCTACACCTTC.

V is TRBV7-2 and J is TRBJ2-3; D uncertain. Trimming stripped 1 base from V and 2 bases from J, with 13 bases between. CDR1 is SGHTA and CDR2 is FQGNSA in the germline V gene. The CDR3 sequence is 16 residues long. CDR3 sequence: CASSLDGNRFTDTQYF. The CDR3 nucleotides are TGTGCCAGCAGCTTAGATGGTAACCGATTCACAGATACGCAGTATTTT.

V is TRBV19 and J is TRBJ2-3; TRBD1 matches 7 bases. There are 14 residues in the CDR3. V dropped 9 bases and J dropped 2; count of bases not matched to a gene: 8. The germline CDR1 and CDR2 sequences are LNHDA and SQIVND (reference sequence). The CDR3 spells CASSRGFDTDTQYF. CDR3 coding DNA: TGTGCCAGCAGCAGGGGGTTTGACACAGATACGCAGTATTTT.

There are many counts of this clonotype. The rearrangement uses TRBV4-1 and TRBJ2-3, with 7 bases fitting TRBD1. Trimming removed 0 bases from V and 4 bases from J; junction bases left unmatched: 4. The germline CDR1 and CDR2 sequences are MGHRA and YSYEKL. The CDR3 has 15 amino acids. The CDR3 loop reads CASSQEDRVADTQYF. The CDR3 coding sequence is TGCGCCAGCAGCCAAGAAGACAGGGTTGCAGATACGCAGTATTTT.

This clonotype has just a few counts. V is TRBV5-1 and J is TRBJ2-3; 12 positions match TRBD2. There are 17 residues in the CDR3. V gave up 4 bases and J gave up 5 bases; unmatched junction bases: 11. CDR1 is SGHRS and CDR2 is YFSETQ in the germline V gene. CDR3 sequence reads: CASSTGLAGLAIDTQYF. In DNA, the CDR3 is TGCGCCAGCAGCACCGGACTAGCGGGGTTAGCGATAGATACGCAGTATTTT. Drawing the rest from reference TRBV5-1 and TRBJ2-3, the complete variable domain is KAGVTQTPRYLIKTRGQQVTLSCSPISGHRSVSWYQQTPGQGLQFLFEYFSETQRNKGNFPGRFSGRQFSNSRSEMNVSTLELGDSALYLCASSTGLAGLAIDTQYFGPGTRLTVL.

The chain combines TRBV20-1 with TRBJ1-1; no firm D call. With 6 bases removed from V and 0 bases from J, the gap between germline ends came to 17 bases. This CDR3 has 15 residues. Per germline, CDR1 DFQATT and CDR2 SNEGSKA (reference sequence). The CDR3 coding sequence is TGCAGTGCCAGCGCTTACTCTGGGATGAACACTGAAGCTTTCTTT. Its translation: CSASAYSGMNTEAFF.

The chain has TRBV24-1 and TRBJ2-1; 16 bases line up with TRBD2. The CDR3 length is 17 residues. In germline, CDR1 is KGHDR, CDR2 SFDVKD. Trimming cost V 3 bases and J 9 bases; bases outside gene matches: 7. The CDR3 sequence is CATSDPPGTSGRGEQFF. CDR3 bases: TGTGCCACCAGTGATCCGCCCGGGACTAGCGGGAGGGGTGAGCAGTTCTTC.

This clonotype was counted between two and nine times. This chain links TRBV30 with TRBJ2-7; possible D gene TRBD1, 6 bases. Germline V CDR1 and CDR2: GTSNPN, SVGIG (reference sequence). This CDR3 has 15 amino acids. V gave up 0 bases and J gave up 7 bases, with 19 bases separating them. CDR3 DNA sequence: TGTGCCTGGAGTGTACTATACAGGGCATCAGGGGAGCAGTACTTC. Amino acids: CAWSVLYRASGEQYF.

Many counts were recorded for this clonotype. The chain couples TRBV25-1 to TRBJ2-1, with D uncertain. Germline loops: CDR1 MGHDK, CDR2 SYGVNS. Trimming left V 4 bases short and J 10 bases short, with 8 bases between. This CDR3 contains 11 residues. CDR3 loop: CASSVASEQFF. The CDR3 region has the DNA TGTGCCAGCAGTGTAGCTTCGGAGCAGTTCTTC.

The chain is built from TRBV7-2 and TRBJ2-3; the match to TRBD1 covers 8 bases. From germline, CDR1 is SGHTA and CDR2 FQGNSA. The CDR3 has 15 residues. With 8 bases clipped from V and 4 bases from J, the junction kept 11 bases outside the gene matches. CDR3 sequence: CASLWTGSIADTQYF. In DNA form, the CDR3 reads TGTGCCAGCTTGTGGACAGGGTCGATCGCAGATACGCAGTATTTT.

This clonotype was seen more than once but under ten times. The CDR3: CAISESQGQALVEKLFF. The CDR3 DNA reads as TGTGCCATCAGTGAGTCGCAAGGACAGGCCTTAGTTGAAAAACTGTTTTTT. The rearrangement uses TRBV10-3 and TRBJ1-4, with TRBD1 matching 7 bases. With 0 bases clipped from V and 7 bases from J, the junction kept 11 bases outside the gene matches. The CDR3 covers 17 residues. Germline V gene sequence: CDR1 ENHRY, CDR2 SYGVKD.

The genes are TRBV7-3 and TRBJ1-5; maybe TRBD1 (5 bases). V was pared by 5 bases and J by 0 bases, with 11 bases between. The CDR3 is 15 residues long. Germline V gene data show CDR1 as SGHTA and CDR2 as FQGTGA. CDR3 coding DNA: TGTGCCAGCAGCCCGGACGGGGGTAGCAATCAGCCCCAGCATTTT. As protein: CASSPDGGSNQPQHF.

The table lists this clonotype with a few counts. The chain combines TRBV2 with TRBJ1-6; D remains ambiguous. The CDR3 covers 13 residues. Trimming shortened V by 8 bases and J by 9 bases, and 14 bases separated the two germline ends. The germline V gene encodes CDR1 SNHLY and CDR2 FYNNEI. CDR3 nucleotides: TGTGCCAGCCTCGGGGAGCAAGGTTCACCCCTCCACTTT. Protein: CASLGEQGSPLHF.

This chain links TRBV7-6 with TRBJ2-7, with D perhaps matching TRBD2 (5 bases). In germline, CDR1 is SGHVS, CDR2 FNYEAQ. The CDR3 totals 13 residues. Trimming removed 3 bases from V and 0 bases from J, with 6 bases in between. The CDR3 DNA sequence: TGTGCCAGCAGCTTCGGGAACTCCTACGAGCAGTACTTC. Residues: CASSFGNSYEQYF.